A selection of T cell receptor beta chains follows, all from one sample in a study of T cell responses to AZD1222 COVID-19 vaccine. Libraries were prepared by immunoSEQ multiplex PCR; TCRdb keeps only in-frame clonotypes and omits some of them. Of 15,000 to 20,000 clones in the sample, about four fifths were seen once. Sequencing used peripheral blood, obtained 28 days after the second AZD1222 dose. The receptors were sampled from an adult who received the AZD1222 COVID-19 vaccine. Both conserved end residues are part of each CDR3. The order of the fields is J gene, V gene, clone size, D gene, CDR3 protein, CDR3 DNA. The D gene is left open where the match is weak. A row's size may be missing; if present it is once, few, many or a size class.

TRBJ1-2 TRBV2 . TRBD1 CASSPGTGPEDGYTF TGTGCCAGCAGTCCCGGGACAGGGCCCGAGGATGGCTACACCTTC
TRBJ2-3 TRBV3-1/TRBV3-2 . TRBD2 CASSPTRTSGPTDTQYF TGTGCCAGCAGCCCCACCCGGACTAGCGGGCCAACAGATACGCAGTATTTT
TRBJ2-7 TRBV27 medium-sized . CASSPTPGPLSYEQYF TGTGCCAGCAGTCCCACGCCGGGACCCCTCTCCTACGAGCAGTACTTC
TRBJ1-2 TRBV5-1 . . CASSLEQIYGYTF TGCGCCAGCAGCTTGGAACAGATCTATGGCTACACCTTC
TRBJ1-4 TRBV9 once TRBD1 CASSSLTGRGEKLFF TGTGCCAGCAGCTCGCTGACAGGGAGGGGAGAAAAACTGTTTTTT
TRBJ1-6 TRBV4-3 . . CASSQDRLNSPLHF TGCGCCAGCAGCCAAGATCGGCTTAATTCACCCCTCCACTTT
TRBJ2-3 TRBV7-9 . . CASSQVGGTDTQYF TGTGCCAGCAGCCAGGTTGGGGGGACAGATACGCAGTATTTT
TRBJ2-7 TRBV7-8 . TRBD2 CASSLYTSGSIVYEQYF TGTGCCAGCAGCTTATATACTAGCGGGAGCATCGTGTACGAGCAGTACTTC
TRBJ1-1 TRBV7-2 . . CASKSRGLGTEAFF TGTGCCAGCAAATCCCGAGGGCTCGGCACTGAAGCTTTCTTT
TRBJ1-3 TRBV12-3/TRBV12-4 once . CASGYNSGNTIYF TGTGCCAGCGGCTACAACTCTGGAAACACCATATATTTT
TRBJ2-3 TRBV9 . TRBD2 CASSVGGRDTQYF TGTGCCAGCAGCGTAGGCGGGAGGGATACGCAGTATTTT
TRBJ2-3 TRBV7-2 . . CASRAWGSTDTQYF TGTGCCAGCCGAGCGTGGGGGAGCACAGATACGCAGTATTTT
TRBJ2-1 TRBV4-2 . TRBD1 CASSQFGQGIAVNEQFF TGTGCCAGCAGCCAATTCGGACAGGGGATAGCCGTGAATGAGCAGTTCTTC
TRBJ2-1 TRBV7-2 . . CASSFEQFF TGTGCCAGCAGCTTCGAGCAGTTCTTC
TRBJ2-5 TRBV9 . . CASSVGMAGETQYF TGTGCCAGCAGCGTAGGGATGGCGGGAGAGACCCAGTACTTC
TRBJ2-7 TRBV5-4 . TRBD1 CASSQPGTGLDEQYF TGTGCCAGCAGCCAACCCGGGACAGGGTTAGACGAGCAGTACTTC
TRBJ1-5 TRBV14 . . CASISDGINQPQHF TGTGCCAGCATCTCGGACGGGATCAATCAGCCCCAGCATTTT